This T cell receptor (beta chain) was identified in a study of graft-versus-host responses after intestinal transplantation. Study summary: For approximately three years after anti-thymocyte globulin induction, all recipients took tacrolimus and steroids.

Study-level points and caveats: Individuals carrying graft-donor T cell macrochimerism showed high graft-versus-host to host-versus-graft clonal ratios in allografts.

With respect to this clone: What it binds is not known.

The germline gives CDR1 SGHRS, CDR2 YFSETQ. V shed 2 bases, J shed 8 bases, and the junction held 8 bases outside the gene matches. This CDR3 is 15 amino acids long. Some clones are missing from TCRdb's copy, which holds only in-frame ones; the method was immunoSEQ multiplex PCR. The data show 70,000 to 95,000 clones, approximately 95% seen once. The chain links TRBV5-1 to TRBJ2-1, with 9 positions matching TRBD2. The sequencing here drew on unstimulated CD8+ T cells sorted from spleen or lymph node cells, taken before transplant. The TCR sequence derives from a human donor who was the organ donor for an intestinal transplant. The CDR3 nucleotides read TGCGCCAGCAGCTTAGACGCGGGGGGGACGGATGAGCAGTTCTTC. Translated: CASSLDAGGTDEQFF. Supplemented by reference TRBV5-1 and TRBJ2-1, the full variable domain reads KAGVTQTPRYLIKTRGQQVTLSCSPISGHRSVSWYQQTPGQGLQFLFEYFSETQRNKGNFPGRFSGRQFSNSRSEMNVSTLELGDSALYLCASSLDAGGTDEQFFGPGTRLTVL.